This T cell receptor beta chain was observed in a study of blood T cell repertoires in COVID-19. Trimming at V came to 7 bases and at J to 6 bases, leaving 16 bases not matched to a gene. CDR1 is WNHNN, CDR2 SYGVQD, per germline (reference sequence). The CDR3 loop spans 17 amino acids. Clones were read by immunoSEQ multiplex PCR, and TCRdb kept only the in-frame ones, dropping some. Among just under 350,000 clones, about nine tenths were seen once, and the ten largest hold 6% to 7%. The source material was peripheral blood. The sequence was obtained from a woman aged 45-60 years with COVID-19, enrolled during active disease. The chain carries TRBV10-1 and TRBJ2-3, with 10 bases aligning to TRBD1. The DNA for the CDR3 is TGCGCCAGCAAAATTACCGCATGGACAGGGGGGTCGGATACGCAGTATTTT. This codes for CASKITAWTGGSDTQYF.